The next 5 T cell receptor beta chains were all read from a single sample in a study of T cells expressing NK-cell markers. TCRdb reprocessed the 5' RACE reads, keeping one entry per CDR3 protein, no DNA. Recorded for this sample: 250,000 to 300,000 distinct CDR3 sequences. Sequencing was done on a sample of blood T cells: a sorted CD56 or NKG2C T cell subset, CD4+ or CD8+ T cells, or bulk PBMC T cells (not recorded which). The receptors here all came from a woman aged 18-69 years in good health.

This chain connects TRBV18 to TRBJ2-3; the TRBD1 assignment by TCRdb is unverifiable without DNA. The CDR3 is made up of 13 amino acids. The germline CDR1 and CDR2 sequences are KGHSH and LQKENI. CDR3 region: CATGFPGADTQYF.

The gene calls are TRBV5-1 and TRBJ2-5; TCRdb designates TRBD1, a call that cannot be tested without DNA. This CDR3 contains 14 residues. Looked up from germline, CDR1 is SGHRS and CDR2 is YFSETQ. CDR3 loop: CASSSSTGQETQYF.

CDR3 loop: CASSLGSGGPLEQFF. V usage is TRBV7-3 and J usage is TRBJ2-1; TCRdb proposes TRBD2, but this gene call is untestable without DNA. Germline V CDR1 and CDR2: SGHTA, FQGTGA. The CDR3 has 15 residues. Supplemented by reference TRBV7-3 and TRBJ2-1, the full variable domain reads GAGVSQTPSNKVTEKGKYVELRCDPISGHTALYWYRQSLGQGPEFLIYFQGTGAADDSGLPNDRFFAVRPEGSVSTLKIQRTERGDSAVYLCASSLGSGGPLEQFFGPGTRLTVL.

This chain uses TRBV20-1 with TRBJ2-5; TCRdb proposes TRBD2, but this gene call is untestable without DNA. This CDR3 is 14 amino acids long. Germline V gene lookup returns CDR1 DFQATT and CDR2 SNEGSKA (reference sequence). CDR3: CSAKTAGGGETQYF.

The chain couples TRBV3-1 to TRBJ1-2. The CDR3 length is 12 residues. From germline, CDR1 is LGHDT and CDR2 YNNKEL (reference sequence). This CDR3 is CASSQVAYGYTF.